Listed below are T cell receptor beta chains from one sample, sequenced in a study of monozygotic twins with inflammatory bowel disease. TCRdb re-called the 5' RACE reads; one entry per CDR3 protein, DNA not given. The sample table sets out just under 45,000 distinct CDR3 sequences. Sequencing used blood. These receptors came from a human donor with ulcerative colitis or Crohn's disease, or a healthy co-twin of an affected twin (not recorded which). CDR3s include the opening cysteine and the closing phenylalanine or tryptophan. Clone size is not always given. Where it is, it says once, few, many or a class for expanded clones.

abundance	j_gene	v_gene	CDR3aa
.	TRBJ2-2	TRBV20-1	CSASSGTSWNTGELFF
.	TRBJ1-4	TRBV9	CASSVGSANNEKLFF
.	TRBJ2-2	TRBV19	CASSAGRAGELFF
.	TRBJ2-5	TRBV5-1	CASSQKDQGAQETQYF
.	TRBJ1-3	TRBV6-1	CASSEAHGGSSGNTIYF
.	TRBJ2-2	TRBV4-1	CASSHISSGGTGELFF
.	TRBJ2-6	TRBV14	CASSAVGGTYSGANVLTF
medium-sized	TRBJ2-2	TRBV27	CASTRGREFLGELFF
.	TRBJ2-7	TRBV11-2	CASSFSGGYEQYF
.	TRBJ1-2	TRBV7-9	CASSLGGDLVFRGYTF
.	TRBJ2-2	TRBV5-1	CASTRVGSGTSGELFF
.	TRBJ1-2	TRBV18	CASSLARDVYGYTF
.	TRBJ1-1	TRBV18	CASSPGLGATNTEAFF
.	TRBJ2-5	TRBV18	CASSPESGGSETQYF
.	TRBJ1-5	TRBV7-2	CASSRESGNQPQHF
.	TRBJ2-1	TRBV4-1	CASSPGLAPYNEQFF
.	TRBJ2-3	TRBV29-1	CSLSQWTGDADTQYF
.	TRBJ2-5	TRBV19	CASSIRDASETQYF
.	TRBJ2-1	TRBV20-1	CSASQRAPPNEQFF
.	TRBJ1-5	TRBV27	CASSPQGKQPQHF
.	TRBJ2-5	TRBV7-2	CASSQGGSQETQYF
.	TRBJ1-2	TRBV6-2/TRBV6-3	CASSDRAKGYTF
.	TRBJ2-2	TRBV12-3/TRBV12-4	CASSPSGGLTGELFF
.	TRBJ2-5	TRBV3-1	CASSRSSGGVETQYF
.	TRBJ1-2	TRBV5-1	CASSLAGADFGDGYTF
.	TRBJ2-1	TRBV7-9	CASSPTRQNNEQFF
.	TRBJ2-5	TRBV20-1	CSARGPTAETQYF
.	TRBJ2-7	TRBV30	CAWSVIAGGIGQYF
.	TRBJ1-2	TRBV5-5	CASSAGDRQANYGYTF
.	TRBJ2-5	TRBV29-1	CSVELRLAATGAQETQYF
.	TRBJ1-2	TRBV7-2	CASSLATENYGYTF
.	TRBJ2-2	TRBV7-9	CATPTGQNTGELFF
.	TRBJ1-5	TRBV30	CAWSAEGNQPQHF
.	TRBJ1-1	TRBV5-1	CASSHGEGLEAFF
.	TRBJ1-1	TRBV19	CASSTEGLNTEAFF
.	TRBJ2-1	TRBV5-1	CASSWGGTSGPNEQFF
medium-sized	TRBJ2-2	TRBV7-6	CASSHSGRGDTGELFF
.	TRBJ2-7	TRBV7-6	CASSLGLSSYEQYF
.	TRBJ2-1	TRBV5-1	CASRRTSGSSYNEQFF
.	TRBJ2-3	TRBV5-1	CASSLVASDTQYF
.	TRBJ2-3	TRBV11-2	CASSPHRTATDTQYF
.	TRBJ2-2	TRBV11-2	CASSTRTSGGNTGELFF
.	TRBJ2-5	TRBV29-1	CSVAGTLLPYQETQYF
.	TRBJ1-2	TRBV29-1	CSVEKTYRGTGVNGYTF
.	TRBJ2-7	TRBV4-3	CASSQLTHTAGAEQYF
.	TRBJ2-3	TRBV20-1	CSAREAASLSPDTQYF
.	TRBJ2-1	TRBV15	CATSRDGGGTDEQFF
.	TRBJ2-3	TRBV20-1	CSAGNRLFSSTDTQYF
.	TRBJ1-4	TRBV29-1	CSVEDPGGLGGKLFF
.	TRBJ2-7	TRBV5-4	CASSLDLLNNEQYF
.	TRBJ1-1	TRBV3-1	CASSQAGKAFF
.	TRBJ2-3	TRBV4-3	CASSQGGGGPSTDTQYF
.	TRBJ2-7	TRBV4-2	CASSQGNANTPYEQYF
.	TRBJ2-3	TRBV18	CASSHNDRVLADTQYF
.	TRBJ1-5	TRBV5-1	CASSLGINGGQPQHF
.	TRBJ1-2	TRBV6-1	CASGTTNYGYTF
.	TRBJ2-3	TRBV5-1	CASSPTRDRDTQYF
.	TRBJ2-3	TRBV10-3	CAISGPLGGDTQYF